These T cell receptor beta chains were read from a single sample in a study of response to subunit inactivated influenza vaccine. TCRdb fed the RT-PCR reads into MiXCR, producing one record per CDR3 protein. The sample lists about 540,000 distinct CDR3 sequences, around a quarter occurring once. The same specimen was also included in a second study, on T cells expressing NK-cell markers.

The input for sequencing was CD4+ T cells sorted from PBMCs, taken approximately 13 days after vaccination. All receptors derive from a man aged 45-60 years who received an inactivated influenza vaccine. The CDR3 runs from the conserved cysteine through the conserved F or W. A D gene is named only where the DNA matches it firmly. Clone size is not always given. Where it is, it says once, few, many or a class for expanded clones.

J gene: TRBJ2-7
clone size: .
D gene: TRBD1
V gene: TRBV7-8
CDR3 DNA: TGTGCCAGCAGCAACGGACAGGGCGCTTCCTACGAGCAGTACTTC
CDR3 protein: CASSNGQGASYEQYF

J gene: TRBJ2-2
clone size: many
D gene: TRBD2
V gene: TRBV6-1
CDR3 DNA: TGTGCCAGCAGGTCTAGCGGGGCCCGCACCGGGGAGCTGTTTTTT
CDR3 protein: CASRSSGARTGELFF

J gene: TRBJ2-1
clone size: .
D gene: .
V gene: TRBV6-1
CDR3 DNA: TGTGCCACCCAGCGGAGCTCCTACAATGAGCAGTTCTTC
CDR3 protein: CATQRSSYNEQFF

J gene: TRBJ2-1
clone size: .
D gene: TRBD1
V gene: TRBV5-1
CDR3 DNA: TGCGCCAGCAGCCTTGGCCTGGACAGGTACAATGAGCAGTTCTTC
CDR3 protein: CASSLGLDRYNEQFF

J gene: TRBJ2-1
clone size: .
D gene: TRBD2
V gene: TRBV12-5
CDR3 DNA: TGTGCTAGTGGGCAACGGGGGGGCAGCTACAATGAGCAGTTCTTC
CDR3 protein: CASGQRGGSYNEQFF

J gene: TRBJ1-5
clone size: .
D gene: .
V gene: TRBV29-1
CDR3 DNA: TGCAGCGCTGTGATACCAGAGAAAGGTCAGCCCCAGCATTTT
CDR3 protein: CSAVIPEKGQPQHF

J gene: TRBJ2-1
clone size: .
D gene: .
V gene: TRBV6-2/TRBV6-3
CDR3 DNA: TGTGCCAGCGTCTCAGGAGGGGGGGGCCGTGGTGAGCAGTTCTTC
CDR3 protein: CASVSGGGGRGEQFF

J gene: TRBJ2-3
clone size: many
D gene: TRBD2
V gene: TRBV5-1
CDR3 DNA: TGCGCCAGTAAACTAGCGGCGACAGATACGCAGTATTTT
CDR3 protein: CASKLAATDTQYF

J gene: TRBJ2-1
clone size: many
D gene: TRBD2
V gene: TRBV5-6
CDR3 DNA: TGTGCCAGCAGCGGCCTAGCGGGAGCCTACAATGAGCAGTTCTTC
CDR3 protein: CASSGLAGAYNEQFF

J gene: TRBJ1-4
clone size: few
D gene: .
V gene: TRBV7-9
CDR3 DNA: TGTGCCAGCACCCCGCGGTCAGGGATTAATGAAAAACTGTTTTTT
CDR3 protein: CASTPRSGINEKLFF